This TCR beta chain was documented in a study of metastatic and nonmetastatic thyroid tumors. The germline V and J ends were trimmed by 1 base and 5 bases, with 8 bases remaining between them. Germline CDR1 and CDR2: MNHNS and SASEGT. The CDR3 consists of 13 residues. Each patient came to thyroid surgery without any prior treatment (of any kind). TCRdb re-called the PCR reads with MiXCR. The table lists about 27,000 clones, approximately 15% of them singletons. The sequence was obtained from a male donor with papillary thyroid cancer or a benign thyroid nodule (not recorded which). Some clones in this sample may be carry-over from other donors' samples. The chain links TRBV6-1 to TRBJ2-5; D gene ambiguous. Source material: blood. The CDR3 region has the DNA TGTGCCAGCAGTGAAGAGGGTTGGGAGACCCAGTACTTC. This codes for CASSEEGWETQYF.